This is a list of T cell receptor beta chains from one sample in a study of CD8+ T cells in alopecia areata. Profiling relied on immunoSEQ multiplex PCR, and the TCRdb table lists in-frame clones only, not all of them. This sample has some 180,000 clones, with 53% found just once. Material: CD8+ T cells sorted from blood, obtained at week 24, from a patient treated with tofacitinib. The receptors here all came from a human donor with alopecia areata. Both conserved end residues are part of each CDR3. D genes are given only for firm matches. Size is stated for part of the rows, as once, few or many counts, or as a class when the clone is expanded.

DNA	CDR3	J	V	length	size	D
TGTGCCAGCAGCCCCCGAGGGGGGGCAGCCTCCTACGAGCAGTACTTC	CASSPRGGAASYEQYF	TRBJ2-7	TRBV11-2	16	NA	NA
TGCGCCAGCAGCTCCGAGGCAGGGACAGCCTTTATCCAGTACTTC	CASSSEAGTAFIQYF	TRBJ2-5	TRBV4-3	15	NA	TRBD1
TGTGCCAGCAGTGAAGACCGAATAAAGTCGGGCCATAGTGTAAATCAGCCCCAGCATTTT	CASSEDRIKSGHSVNQPQHF	TRBJ1-5	TRBV2	20	NA	NA
TGCGCCAGCAGCTTGGATTTACGCTCCTACAATGAGCAGTTCTTC	CASSLDLRSYNEQFF	TRBJ2-1	TRBV5-1	15	NA	NA
TGTGCCTGGACTAGGGGGGGGTACAATGAGCAGTTCTTC	CAWTRGGYNEQFF	TRBJ2-1	TRBV30	13	NA	NA
TGTGCCTGGAGTGGGGGGAACCCTGAAGCTTTCTTT	CAWSGGNPEAFF	TRBJ1-1	TRBV30	12	few	NA
TGTGCCAGCTCACCACCCACTACAGCCACAGATACGCAGTATTTT	CASSPPTTATDTQYF	TRBJ2-3	TRBV18	15	NA	NA
TGTGCCAGCAGCCGGGGCGGTTTGAACACTGAAGCTTTCTTT	CASSRGGLNTEAFF	TRBJ1-1	TRBV7-9	14	few	NA
TGTGCCTGGGGACAGACTAATGAGCAGTTCTTC	CAWGQTNEQFF	TRBJ2-1	TRBV30	11	few	NA
TGTGCCAGCAGCCAAGAAGTTGGGGTCGGGGAAAAACTGTTTTTT	CASSQEVGVGEKLFF	TRBJ1-4	TRBV4-2	15	few	NA
TGTGCCAGCCGTCGAGATACAGGGCATAATCAGCCCCAGCATTTT	CASRRDTGHNQPQHF	TRBJ1-5	TRBV6-6	15	NA	NA
TGTGCCAGCAGTGATATTGACAGGGAAGCTTTCTTT	CASSDIDREAFF	TRBJ1-1	TRBV25-1	12	NA	NA
TGTGCCAGCAGTTATGTGGGGTATGAGCAGTTCTTC	CASSYVGYEQFF	TRBJ2-1	TRBV14	12	few	NA
TGTGCCTGGAGTGTTAAGGGATTTCTCTATGGCTACACCTTC	CAWSVKGFLYGYTF	TRBJ1-2	TRBV30	14	NA	NA
TGTGCCAGCAGCTCAAGCTGGGGCAGGAACGAAGAGACCCAGTACTTC	CASSSSWGRNEETQYF	TRBJ2-5	TRBV7-9	16	NA	NA
TGTGCCAGTAGTATAAGAAGCAATGAGCAGTTCTTC	CASSIRSNEQFF	TRBJ2-1	TRBV19	12	NA	NA
TGTGCCAGCAGCCTGGGGCAAATAAACACTGAAGCTTTCTTT	CASSLGQINTEAFF	TRBJ1-1	TRBV25-1	14	NA	NA
TGTGCCAGTAGTATTAAGCGGAGCACAGATACGCAGTATTTT	CASSIKRSTDTQYF	TRBJ2-3	TRBV19	14	few	NA
TGTGCCAGCAGCCGCTCACAGGTGGTGTCCTATAATTCACCCCTCCACTTT	CASSRSQVVSYNSPLHF	TRBJ1-6	TRBV4-2	17	NA	NA
TGTGCCAGCAGCAGCAATAGCAATCAGCCCCAGCATTTT	CASSSNSNQPQHF	TRBJ1-5	TRBV11-2	13	few	NA
TGTGCCAGCAGTTTAATGGGGGCGCATGAGCAGTACTTC	CASSLMGAHEQYF	TRBJ2-7	TRBV28	13	NA	NA
TGTGCCAGCCTTAACACAAGCAGCTTCAACTACGAGCAGTACTTC	CASLNTSSFNYEQYF	TRBJ2-7	TRBV7-9	15	few	NA
TGCGCCAGCAGCCTTGGGACAGGGGGCGACGAGCAGTACTTC	CASSLGTGGDEQYF	TRBJ2-7	TRBV4-3	14	NA	TRBD1
TGCGCCAGCAGTGATTCAGGGGGTGATGGCTACACCTTC	CASSDSGGDGYTF	TRBJ1-2	TRBV10-2	13	NA	TRBD1
TGCAGCGTGTACTTGGCTAGCGTCGGCGACTACGAGCAGTACTTC	CSVYLASVGDYEQYF	TRBJ2-7	TRBV29-1	15	few	NA
TGTGCCAGTAGTATCTCGACAGGGGCCCAGCCCCAGCATTTT	CASSISTGAQPQHF	TRBJ1-5	TRBV19	14	few	TRBD1
TGTGCCAGCGCGGGGGGTCTAACCGGGGAGCTGTTTTTT	CASAGGLTGELFF	TRBJ2-2	TRBV13	13	few	TRBD2
TGTGCCAGCTCAAAGACAGGGCGGGAGACCCAGTACTTC	CASSKTGRETQYF	TRBJ2-5	TRBV18	13	NA	TRBD1